This TCR beta chain was sequenced for a study of blood T cell repertoires in COVID-19. The CDR3 runs 15 residues. The V and J ends lost 5 bases and 5 bases respectively, with 13 bases between them. Germline loops: CDR1 SGHTA, CDR2 FQGNSA. The data were produced by immunoSEQ multiplex PCR, yet TCRdb's version contains in-frame clones alone and is incomplete. The repertoire holds over 110,000 clones, with approximately 89% as singletons. This clone has just a few counts. The chain links TRBV7-2 to TRBJ1-6, with D maybe TRBD1 (6 bases). This TCR derives from a human donor in a cohort sampled during active COVID-19. Material for sequencing was peripheral blood. The CDR3 DNA is TGTGCCAGCAGCGCAAGGGGGAGAAATAATTCACCCCTCCACTTT. It is translated as CASSARGRNNSPLHF.